This TCR beta chain was profiled in a study of control samples from healthy donors and cancer patients. Germline V CDR1 and CDR2: LNHDA, SQIVND (reference sequence). J gave up 9 bases and V 4 bases, and 14 bases lay outside the gene matches. This CDR3 is 16 amino acids long. Assay: immunoSEQ multiplex PCR; the TCRdb copy retains only in-frame clones and omits some. Of over 150,000 clones in the sample, over 95% were seen once. This chain joins TRBV19 and TRBJ1-5; 8 positions match TRBD1. The sequence was collected from a woman aged 25 to 39 in good health. The specimen was blood. The CDR3 is CASSSSIQGGTLPQHF. CDR3 coding DNA: TGTGCCAGTAGTAGTTCCATACAGGGGGGCACCCTGCCCCAGCATTTT.